Each of the 18 T cell receptor beta chains below was sequenced from the same sample in a study of early T cells in non-severe SARS-CoV-2 infection. TCRdb redid the calling of the 5' RACE reads with MiXCR, one entry per CDR3 protein. This table holds some 57,000 distinct CDR3 sequences, approximately 10% found once. This sample comprised whole blood, obtained at baseline. The receptor set was obtained from an adult who was a healthcare worker with PCR-confirmed SARS-CoV-2 infection or an uninfected control (not recorded which).

This clonotype was detected only a few times. CDR3 in amino acids: CASSPMGGPPDTQYF. In nucleotides, the CDR3 is TGTGCCAGCAGCCCTATGGGGGGCCCCCCAGATACGCAGTATTTT. V is TRBV11-2 and J is TRBJ2-3, with D perhaps given as TRBD1 or TRBD2 (6 bases each). Germline CDR1 and CDR2: SGHAT and FQNNGV. V lost 5 bases to trimming and J lost 4 bases, with 16 bases between them. The CDR3 sequence is 15 residues long.

The chain joins TRBV24-1 to TRBJ2-5; 14 bases line up with TRBD2. The length of the CDR3 is 15 residues. Germline CDR1 KGHDR, CDR2 SFDVKD. V gave up 6 bases and J gave up 2 bases; unmatched junction bases: 1. CDR3 protein: CATSRLAGGQETQYF. Here the CDR3 DNA reads TGTGCCACCAGTCGACTAGCGGGAGGGCAAGAGACCCAGTACTTC.

This clonotype was picked up a small number of times. The chain carries TRBV27 and TRBJ2-5, with TRBD1 as a possible D gene (5 bases). The CDR3 consists of 15 residues. The ends were cut back, 2 bases at V and 3 bases at J, with 13 bases in the middle. Per the germline V gene, CDR1 is MNHEY and CDR2 is SMNVEV (reference sequence). The CDR3 DNA is TGTGCCAGCAGTTTAGGGAACAGGTTGGAAGAGACCCAGTACTTC. Its translation is CASSLGNRLEETQYF.

The chain combines TRBV9 with TRBJ2-4; D may be TRBD1 (6 bases). The CDR3 is 17 amino acids. V was shortened by 0 bases and J by 1 base, with 14 bases between the two germline ends. Germline loops: CDR1 SGDLS, CDR2 YYNGEE. The CDR3 protein is CASSVESQGKAKNIQYF. DNA of the CDR3: TGTGCCAGCAGCGTAGAGAGTCAGGGGAAGGCCAAAAACATTCAGTACTTC.

The chain couples TRBV20-1 to TRBJ2-3, with D uncertain. The CDR3 length is 14 residues. Deletions cut 4 bases from V and 3 bases from J, with 14 bases between. Germline values: CDR1 DFQATT, CDR2 SNEGSKA (reference sequence). The CDR3 region has the DNA TGCAGTGCTACATTTTCCCTTGGGACAGATACGCAGTATTTT. This sequence encodes CSATFSLGTDTQYF.

This clonotype was recorded many times. This chain links TRBV24-1 with TRBJ2-3; 7 nucleotides match TRBD2. V dropped 3 bases and J dropped 8; count of bases not matched to a gene: 7. Per germline, CDR1 KGHDR and CDR2 SFDVKD. The length of the CDR3 is 14 residues. CDR3 in amino acids: CATSDQAGRGTQYF. CDR3 DNA sequence: TGTGCCACCAGTGATCAAGCGGGGCGAGGTACGCAGTATTTT.

This clonotype has more than one count but fewer than ten. The CDR3 DNA reads TGTGCCAGCAGCGGGAGACTAGCGAGCAACACCGGGGAGCTGTTTTTT. Translation: CASSGRLASNTGELFF. J is TRBJ2-2 and V is TRBV9; the match to TRBD2 covers 8 bases. Germline V gene data show CDR1 as SGDLS and CDR2 as YYNGEE. CDR3 length: 16 amino acids. With 3 bases clipped from V and 2 bases from J, the junction kept 6 bases outside the gene matches.

The genes are TRBV29-1 and TRBJ2-7; 12 positions agree with TRBD2. J was trimmed by 2 bases and V by 7 bases; bases with no gene match: 9. Germline V gene lookup returns CDR1 SQVTM and CDR2 ANQGSEA. CDR3 size: 15 residues. The CDR3 sequence is CSARTSGTKTYEQYF. The CDR3 DNA reads as TGCAGCGCAAGGACTAGCGGGACGAAAACCTACGAGCAGTACTTC.

The chain employs TRBV4-1 and TRBJ1-1, with a weak D call TRBD1 (5 bases). Looked up from germline, CDR1 is MGHRA and CDR2 is YSYEKL. The CDR3 totals 20 residues. The V and J ends lost 0 bases and 1 base respectively, with 24 bases between them. CDR3: CASSQDGGFRDSKGNTEAFF. The DNA for the CDR3 is TGCGCCAGCAGCCAAGATGGCGGCTTCAGGGACTCCAAGGGGAACACTGAAGCTTTCTTT.

The rearrangement links TRBV5-1 to TRBJ2-3; TRBD2 matches 14 bases. Germline V lookup: CDR1 SGHRS, CDR2 YFSETQ. The CDR3 consists of 16 residues. The V and J ends lost 4 bases and 1 base, in that order; junction bases with no gene match: 2. CDR3 nucleotide sequence: TGCGCCAGCAGCCTGACTAGCGGGGGGGGCACAGATACGCAGTATTTT. It yields the protein CASSLTSGGGTDTQYF.

This clonotype appeared a few times. The CDR3 nucleotides read TGCAGTGCGCCCCCCGCGACAGGACAAGAGACCCAGTACTTC. Encoded protein: CSAPPATGQETQYF. The chain is built from TRBV20-1 and TRBJ2-5; a possible D gene is TRBD1 (6 bases). This CDR3 has 14 residues. Looked up from germline, CDR1 is DFQATT and CDR2 is SNEGSKA (reference sequence). Trimming stripped 6 bases from V and 2 bases from J, with 16 bases between.

This clonotype has more than one count but fewer than ten. The chain is built from TRBV7-9 and TRBJ2-1; D is perhaps TRBD1 (5 bases). The ends were cut back, 5 bases at V and 5 bases at J, with 13 bases in the middle. CDR3 length: 14 amino acids. The germline V gene has CDR1 SEHNR and CDR2 FQNEAQ (reference sequence). The DNA for the CDR3 is TGTGCCAGCAGCCTCAGGGTCGGCCACAATGAGCAGTTCTTC. Encoded protein: CASSLRVGHNEQFF.

V is TRBV11-2 and J is TRBJ2-5; the D gene is possibly TRBD2 (6 bases). Trimming left V 3 bases short and J 4 bases short, with 9 bases between. This CDR3 spans 13 amino acids. Germline-derived CDR1 and CDR2 are SGHAT and FQNNGV. CDR3 sequence (DNA): TGTGCCAGCAGCTTTCCGGGGGTAGAGACCCAGTACTTC. Its translation: CASSFPGVETQYF.

This clonotype was observed at least ten times. This sequence joins TRBV28 and TRBJ2-6; D ambiguous. The CDR3 loop spans 14 amino acids. V lost 6 bases to trimming and J lost 1 base, with 7 bases between them. Looked up from germline, CDR1 is MDHEN and CDR2 is SYDVKM. The chain's CDR3 is CASRGRSGANVLTF. CDR3 coding DNA: TGTGCCAGCAGGGGCAGGTCTGGGGCCAACGTCCTGACTTTC.

The genes are TRBV10-3 and TRBJ2-7, with TRBD1 identical over 7 bases. The CDR3 has 12 residues. With 10 bases clipped from V and 3 bases from J, the junction kept 6 bases outside the gene matches. The V gene's germline CDR1 is ENHRY and CDR2 SYGVKD. CDR3 coding DNA: TGTGCCACCGGACAGGACAACTACGAGCAGTACTTC. Protein: CATGQDNYEQYF.

This chain uses TRBV19 with TRBJ2-7; D ambiguous. V gave up 10 bases and J gave up 5 bases, with 21 bases separating them. There are 14 residues in the CDR3. Germline loops: CDR1 LNHDA, CDR2 SQIVND (reference sequence). As DNA, the CDR3 is TGTGCCACCACCCCGGGCTCCTACGCAAACGAGCAGTACTTC. This encodes CATTPGSYANEQYF.

V is TRBV10-3 and J is TRBJ2-3; 8 bases map to TRBD2. CDR1 and CDR2 (germline): ENHRY, SYGVKD. The CDR3 contains 16 residues. V lost 7 bases, J lost 5 bases, and 14 bases stayed unmatched. CDR3 nucleotide sequence: TGTGCCATCAATTCTGCGAGCGGGGGAAGGGGAGATACGCAGTATTTT. It codes for CAINSASGGRGDTQYF.

This clonotype was recorded at least ten times. The J gene is TRBJ2-1, the V gene TRBV11-2, with TRBD2 matching over 9 bases. The germline V gene has CDR1 SGHAT and CDR2 FQNNGV. Trimming cost V 5 bases and J 3 bases; bases outside gene matches: 2. The CDR3 length is 14 residues. The CDR3 sequence: CASSGSGGYNEQFF. CDR3 sequence (DNA): TGTGCCAGCAGCGGTAGCGGGGGCTACAATGAGCAGTTCTTC.